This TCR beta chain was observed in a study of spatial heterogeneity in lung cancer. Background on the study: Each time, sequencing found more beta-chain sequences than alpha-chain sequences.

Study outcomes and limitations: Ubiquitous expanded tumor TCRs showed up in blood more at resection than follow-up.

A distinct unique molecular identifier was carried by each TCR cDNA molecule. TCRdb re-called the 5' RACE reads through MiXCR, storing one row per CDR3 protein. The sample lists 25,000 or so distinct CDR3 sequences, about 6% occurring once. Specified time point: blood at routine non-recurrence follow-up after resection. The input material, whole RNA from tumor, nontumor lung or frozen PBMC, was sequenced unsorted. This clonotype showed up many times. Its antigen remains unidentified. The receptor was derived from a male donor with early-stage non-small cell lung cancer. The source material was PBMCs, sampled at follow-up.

CDR3 DNA sequence: TGTGCCTGGAGTGAACTCGGAGAGTCCAGGGGGCTACCCACAGATACGCAGTATTTT. Encoded protein: CAWSELGESRGLPTDTQYF. The chain joins TRBV30 to TRBJ2-3, with 8 bases fitting TRBD1. V was pared by 1 base and J by 2 bases, with 17 bases of the junction left unmatched. This CDR3 comprises 19 residues. Germline CDR1 is GTSNPN and CDR2 is SVGIG (reference sequence).